The T cell receptor (beta chain) under discussion was sequenced for a study of chronic HIV infection and antiretroviral therapy. TCRdb re-analysed the 5' RACE reads in MiXCR, keeping a single row per CDR3 protein. Among fewer than 40,000 distinct CDR3 sequences listed, roughly 7.6% were seen once. There are many counts of this clonotype. This receptor was obtained from an adult who had HIV and had not received antiretroviral therapy, or was an uninfected healthy control (not recorded which). What was sequenced was peripheral blood.

This chain's CDR3 is CASSGGSSVTDTQYF. CDR3 sequence (DNA): TGTGCCAGCAGCGGCGGCTCCTCGGTAACAGATACGCAGTATTTT. The V call is TRBV9, the J call TRBJ2-3, with D uncertain. The CDR3 has 15 residues. V lost 3 bases to trimming and J lost 3 bases, with 14 bases between them. CDR1 and CDR2 from the germline V gene are SGDLS and YYNGEE.